This TCR beta chain was identified during a study of T cells in Graves' hyperthyroidism and ophthalmopathy. The source material, RNA transcripts, was used to amplify TCR beta CDR3 regions. The HTBI primer set was used in a first-round RT-PCR of the TCR CDR3. TCRdb re-called the multiplex PCR reads through MiXCR, storing one row per CDR3 protein. Of approximately 430,000 distinct CDR3 sequences listed, 15% to 19% are singletons. The CDR3 runs to 14 residues. V shed 7 bases and J 3 bases; nucleotides not matched to a gene: 8. The germline V gene encodes CDR1 SEHNR and CDR2 FQNEAQ (reference sequence). The sample comprised blood. This TCR came from a woman aged 18-35 years with Graves' hyperthyroidism. The chain couples TRBV7-9 to TRBJ1-2, with 7 bases lining up with TRBD1. This chain's CDR3 is CASNPGGGDYGYTF. In nucleotides, the CDR3 is TGTGCCAGCAACCCAGGGGGGGGCGACTATGGCTACACCTTC.